This T cell receptor (beta chain) was retrieved from a study of beta chain features in type 1 diabetes. Findings of the study overall: Among type 1 diabetes patients, VDJ junctions had fewer insertions and more deletions.

cDNA synthesis used the whole RNA isolate, giving expressed TCRB sequences. Sequencing used immunoSEQ multiplex PCR; TCRdb keeps in-frame clones, though not all of them. The repertoire has hundreds of thousands of clones, approximately 15% of them found once; the top ten carry less than 0.04%. Comment on this clone: Its specificity is not known.

Deletions cut 0 bases from V and 0 bases from J, with 12 bases between. Germline V lookup: CDR1 SGHDN, CDR2 FVKESK. The CDR3 consists of 17 residues. This TCR came from a young man in good health. Specimen: naive CD4+ T cells from blood. V usage is TRBV14 and J usage is TRBJ2-1; D remains unclear. The CDR3 region is CASSQDSSLNSYNEQFF. The CDR3 bases are TGTGCCAGCAGCCAAGACTCATCGCTAAACTCCTACAATGAGCAGTTCTTC.